These 7 T cell receptor beta chains came from one sample sequenced in a study of cytomegalovirus exposure and HLA in healthy donors. Researchers ran the PCR with 60 Vbeta and 13 Jbeta primers. Sequencing used immunoSEQ multiplex PCR; TCRdb keeps in-frame clones, though not all of them. Here the sample spans around 130,000 clones, around 77% being singletons. Sequencing was performed on PBMCs. The source is a woman in her sixties in good health and CMV-seronegative.

This sequence joins TRBV4-1 and TRBJ2-7; D gene uncertain. The CDR3 runs 12 residues. The V gene lost 0 bases and the J gene lost 4 bases, with 4 bases spanning the gap. Looked up from germline, CDR1 is MGHRA and CDR2 is YSYEKL. This CDR3 reads CASSQDEYEQYF. In DNA, the CDR3 is TGCGCCAGCAGCCAAGATGAGTACGAGCAGTACTTC.

A few counts support this clone. The chain links TRBV7-8 to TRBJ2-7; D is uncertain. Per germline, CDR1 SGHVS and CDR2 FQNEAQ. V lost 6 bases and J 3 bases, leaving 6 bases between the germline ends. The CDR3 has 11 amino acids. Here the CDR3 DNA reads TGTGCCAGCAGACAGATCTACGAGCAGTACTTC. Translating it yields CASRQIYEQYF.

The rearrangement joins TRBV4-1 to TRBJ2-1; D possibly corresponds to TRBD2 (6 bases). The CDR3 has 17 amino acids. Germline loops: CDR1 MGHRA, CDR2 YSYEKL. With 1 base removed from V and 1 base from J, the gap between germline ends came to 14 bases. The CDR3 DNA reads TGCGCCAGCAGCCAAGCGTCGCGGGGCCTTTCCTACAATGAGCAGTTCTTC. Translating it yields CASSQASRGLSYNEQFF.

The chain is built from TRBV28 and TRBJ2-7, with 12 bases aligning to TRBD2. CDR1 MDHEN and CDR2 SYDVKM come from the germline V gene. V shed 3 bases and J 3 bases; nucleotides not matched to a gene: 3. The CDR3 is 15 amino acids. The CDR3 protein is CASSFVTSGSYEQYF. The CDR3 DNA reads as TGTGCCAGCAGTTTCGTGACTAGCGGGAGCTACGAGCAGTACTTC.

This clone showed up just a few times. The chain recombines TRBV2 with TRBJ1-4; maybe TRBD1 (6 bases). Trimming took 3 bases from V and 5 from J, leaving 10 bases between them. This CDR3 region has 14 residues. Per the germline V gene, CDR1 is SNHLY and CDR2 is FYNNEI. The CDR3 loop reads CASSEQGYNEKLFF. For the CDR3, the DNA is TGTGCCAGCAGTGAGCAGGGGTACAATGAAAAACTGTTTTTT.

The chain is built from TRBV6-1 and TRBJ1-4; no firm D call. Germline V gene data show CDR1 as MNHNS and CDR2 as SASEGT. The CDR3 totals 14 residues. Trimming pared 6 bases from V and 3 bases from J, leaving 11 bases between. The DNA of the CDR3 is TGTGCCAGCAGGGGAGGGATGGCTAATGAAAAACTGTTTTTT. This sequence encodes CASRGGMANEKLFF.

The chain carries TRBV5-1 and TRBJ2-1; 7 nucleotides match TRBD2. V was clipped by 3 bases and J by 4 bases; unmatched bases: 7. Germline values: CDR1 SGHRS, CDR2 YFSETQ. The CDR3 has 15 residues. The CDR3 nucleotides are TGCGCCAGCAGCTCGGGTCTAGCGGTATACAATGAGCAGTTCTTC. Protein sequence: CASSSGLAVYNEQFF.